This TCR beta chain was documented in a study of T cells in Graves' hyperthyroidism and ophthalmopathy. Study-wide results and caveats: Ophthalmopathy, which appeared later, was predicted by the model a median about 6.8 months before onset.

This clonotype was seen repeatedly, ten times or more. Antigen: not known. There were TCR beta CDR3 regions amplified from RNA transcripts. With the HTBI primer set, the TCR CDR3 went through a first round of RT-PCR. TCRdb re-called the multiplex PCR reads through MiXCR, storing one row per CDR3 protein. The sample has around 440,000 distinct CDR3 sequences, 15% to 18% seen once; the top ten hold around 7.3%. Patients aged 18 to 65 with hyperthyroidism were newly diagnosed, with duration under 2 months. The PBMCs were taken from around 9 ml of fresh peripheral blood. The sequence came from a woman aged 18-29 years with Graves' hyperthyroidism. Sequencing was performed on blood.

CDR3 DNA sequence: TGTGCCAGCAGCCTCCCTTCAGGAGAGACCCAGTACTTC. It encodes CASSLPSGETQYF. V and J are TRBV11-3 and TRBJ2-5; no firm D call. V gave up 5 bases and J gave up 4 bases, with 11 bases separating them. The germline V gene has CDR1 SGHNT and CDR2 YENEEA. CDR3 length: 13 amino acids. Variable domain in full (rest from reference TRBV11-3 and TRBJ2-5): EAGVVQSPRYKIIEKKQPVAFWCNPISGHNTLYWYLQNLGQGPELLIRYENEEAVDDSQLPKDRFSAERLKGVDSTLKIQPAELGDSAVYLCASSLPSGETQYFGPGTRLLVL.